Below, 14 T cell receptor beta chains from the same sample are listed, as sequenced in a study of blood T cell repertoires in COVID-19. Clones were sequenced by immunoSEQ multiplex PCR, and TCRdb holds only the in-frame ones, with some missing. This sample has some 160,000 clones, with around 85% found just once. The specimen sequenced was PBMCs or T cells enriched from blood (not recorded which). The receptors were sampled from a woman in her forties who had recovered from COVID-19.

There are a few counts of this clone. One end of the junction varies from germline; a read error may be responsible. The V call is TRBV2, the J call TRBJ1-3, with TRBD1 matching 8 bases. The V gene's germline CDR1 is SNHLY and CDR2 FYNNEI. This CDR3 comprises 13 residues. The CDR3 sequence is CASSVGQGGLRIF. The CDR3 region has the DNA TGTGCCAGCAGTGTCGGACAGGGAGGCCTCAGGATTTTT.

V is TRBV5-6 and J is TRBJ1-2; D uncertain. There are 13 residues in the CDR3. The germline V gene encodes CDR1 SGHDT and CDR2 YYEEEE. V lost 6 bases and J 0 bases, leaving 9 bases between the germline ends. The CDR3 coding sequence is TGTGCCAGCACCGTTCGTCCTAACTATGGCTACACCTTC. Residues: CASTVRPNYGYTF.

The CDR3 reads CAISARLAASTDTQYF. CDR3 sequence (DNA): TGTGCCATCAGTGCGAGACTAGCGGCTAGCACAGATACGCAGTATTTT. V and J are TRBV10-3 and TRBJ2-3; 9 bases fit TRBD2. V dropped 4 bases and J dropped 0; count of bases not matched to a gene: 5. Per the germline V gene, CDR1 is ENHRY and CDR2 is SYGVKD. The CDR3 extends over 16 amino acids.

V is TRBV7-8 and J is TRBJ2-1; perhaps TRBD2 as D (5 bases). Per germline, CDR1 SGHVS and CDR2 FQNEAQ. Trimming removed 1 base at V and 0 bases at J, with 13 bases between. CDR3 length equals 17 residues. CDR3 amino acids: CASSLDRGTGSYNEQFF. The DNA for the CDR3 is TGTGCCAGCAGCTTAGATCGGGGAACTGGCTCCTACAATGAGCAGTTCTTC.

J is TRBJ2-5 and V is TRBV19; D not certain. Deletions cut 5 bases from V and 1 base from J, with 8 bases between. The CDR3 is 13 residues long. Germline V gene sequence: CDR1 LNHDA, CDR2 SQIVND (reference sequence). CDR3 residues: CASSQSFQETQYF. CDR3 nucleotides: TGTGCCAGTAGTCAGTCCTTCCAAGAGACCCAGTACTTC.

The rearrangement links TRBV19 to TRBJ2-7, with 10 bases fitting TRBD1. The junction had 11 bases not matched to a gene; V was cut back by 9 bases and J by 3 bases. Germline V gene lookup returns CDR1 LNHDA and CDR2 SQIVND (reference sequence). CDR3 length: 15 residues. In DNA form, the CDR3 reads TGTGCCAGCGCGCCGGGACAGGGGTCCTACTACGAGCAGTACTTC. Amino acid sequence: CASAPGQGSYYEQYF.

The rearrangement uses TRBV19 and TRBJ2-1; D unresolved. Germline V gene sequence: CDR1 LNHDA, CDR2 SQIVND (reference sequence). The CDR3 is 12 amino acids. Between the trimmed V and J ends, which lost 6 bases and 8 bases, there was a span of 11 bases. Here the CDR3 reads CASRTPGDEQFF. In DNA, the CDR3 is TGTGCCAGTAGAACCCCGGGTGATGAGCAGTTCTTC. Together with reference TRBV19 and TRBJ2-1, the CDR3 gives the full variable domain: DGGITQSPKYLFRKEGQNVTLSCEQNLNHDAMYWYRQDPGQGLRLIYYSQIVNDFQKGDIAEGYSVSREKKESFPLTVTSAQKNPTAFYLCASRTPGDEQFFGPGTRLTVL.

The J gene is TRBJ2-4, the V gene TRBV5-1, with D possibly matching TRBD2 (6 bases). The V gene's germline CDR1 is SGHRS and CDR2 YFSETQ. This CDR3 spans 13 amino acids. With 7 bases removed from V and 5 bases from J, the gap between germline ends came to 13 bases. In DNA form, the CDR3 reads TGCGCCAGCGCGGCCCCGGGGGAAAACATTCAGTACTTC. The encoded protein is CASAAPGENIQYF.

This chain uses TRBV15 with TRBJ2-2; 11 nucleotides align to TRBD2. This CDR3 spans 17 amino acids. The germline V gene encodes CDR1 LNHNV and CDR2 YYDKDF (reference sequence). V lost 4 bases to trimming and J lost 7 bases; unmatched junction nucleotides: 11. In DNA, the CDR3 is TGTGCCACCAGCAAGACCTTAGCGGGAGGGTCTCACGGGGAGCTGTTTTTT. Amino acid sequence: CATSKTLAGGSHGELFF. The variable domain in full, with the rest retrieved from reference TRBV15 and TRBJ2-2, is DAMVIQNPRYQVTQFGKPVTLSCSQTLNHNVMYWYQQKSSQAPKLLFHYYDKDFNNEADTPDNFQSRRPNTSFCFLDIRSPGLGDTAMYLCATSKTLAGGSHGELFFGEGSRLTVL.

The rearrangement uses TRBV4-1 and TRBJ1-4; 7 nucleotides line up with TRBD1. Looked up from germline, CDR1 is MGHRA and CDR2 is YSYEKL. The CDR3 covers 18 residues. The junction had 10 bases not matched to a gene; V was cut back by 1 base and J by 2 bases. The CDR3 DNA reads TGCGCCAGCAGCCAAGGAAGGGGGCGAGTCGGTACTAATGAAAAACTGTTTTTT. Translated, it gives CASSQGRGRVGTNEKLFF.

This clone has just a few counts. This sequence joins TRBV23-1 and TRBJ2-1, with 10 bases fitting TRBD2. TRBV23-1 is labeled an ORF, and its function is uncertain. CDR3 length: 17 amino acids. Losses at the gene ends were 0 bases for V and 7 bases for J; bases not matched to a gene: 9. The CDR3 DNA sequence: TGCGCCAGCAGTCAATCACCCCAGCGGGAGGGCGGGAATGAGCAGTTCTTC. The encoded protein is CASSQSPQREGGNEQFF.

The V gene is TRBV19, the J gene TRBJ2-5; TRBD1 agrees at 9 bases. This CDR3 region has 16 residues. The junction had 8 bases not matched to a gene; V was cut back by 1 base and J by 5 bases. The germline V gene encodes CDR1 LNHDA and CDR2 SQIVND (reference sequence). The CDR3 nucleotides are TGTGCCAGTAGTATAGGGACAGGGGTCATGGAGGAGACCCAGTACTTC. Protein: CASSIGTGVMEETQYF.

For the CDR3, the DNA is TGTGCCAGCAGTACCACCGACGGCGGTGTCACAGATACGCAGTATTTT. Amino acid sequence: CASSTTDGGVTDTQYF. V and J are TRBV2 and TRBJ2-3; D gene uncertain. The germline V and J ends were trimmed by 5 bases and 2 bases, with 17 bases remaining between them. This CDR3 contains 16 residues. In germline, CDR1 is SNHLY, CDR2 FYNNEI.

The V call is TRBV2, the J call TRBJ2-7; D perhaps matches TRBD1 (6 bases). In germline, CDR1 is SNHLY, CDR2 FYNNEI. V was shortened by 11 bases and J by 2 bases, with 19 bases between the two germline ends. The CDR3 runs 14 residues. The DNA for the CDR3 is TGTGCCTCAGACCGGACAGTGCAGACCTACGAGCAGTACTTC. It is translated as CASDRTVQTYEQYF.